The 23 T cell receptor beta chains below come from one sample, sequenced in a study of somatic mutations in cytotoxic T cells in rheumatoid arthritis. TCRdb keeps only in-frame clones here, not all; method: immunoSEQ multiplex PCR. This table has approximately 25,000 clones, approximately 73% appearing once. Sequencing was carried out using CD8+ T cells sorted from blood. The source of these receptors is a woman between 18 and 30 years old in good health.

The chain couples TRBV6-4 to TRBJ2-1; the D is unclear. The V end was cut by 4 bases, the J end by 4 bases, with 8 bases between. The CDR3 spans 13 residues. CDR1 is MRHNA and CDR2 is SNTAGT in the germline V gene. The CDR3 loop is CASSVTDYNEQFF. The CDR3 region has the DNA TGTGCCAGCAGTGTTACGGATTACAATGAGCAGTTCTTC.

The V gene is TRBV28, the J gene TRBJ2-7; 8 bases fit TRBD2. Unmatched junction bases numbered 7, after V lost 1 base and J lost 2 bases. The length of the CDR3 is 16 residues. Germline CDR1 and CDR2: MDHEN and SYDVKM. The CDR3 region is CASSLFVGSGAYEQYF. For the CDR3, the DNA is TGTGCCAGCAGTTTATTCGTTGGTAGCGGGGCCTACGAGCAGTACTTC.

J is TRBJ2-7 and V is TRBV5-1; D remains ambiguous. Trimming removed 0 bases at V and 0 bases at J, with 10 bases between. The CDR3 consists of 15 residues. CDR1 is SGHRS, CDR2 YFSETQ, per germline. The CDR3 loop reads CASSLGSVSSYEQYF. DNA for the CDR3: TGCGCCAGCAGCTTGGGTTCCGTAAGCTCCTACGAGCAGTACTTC.

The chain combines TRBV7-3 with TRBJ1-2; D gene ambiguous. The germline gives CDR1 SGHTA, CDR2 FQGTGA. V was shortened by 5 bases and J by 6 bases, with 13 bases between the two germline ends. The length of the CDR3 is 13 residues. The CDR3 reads CASSLNRPDGYTF. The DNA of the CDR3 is TGTGCCAGCAGCCTGAATCGACCGGATGGCTACACCTTC.

The CDR3: CASSRTRDSNYEQYF. The CDR3 DNA reads TGTGCCAGCAGTCGAACCAGGGACAGCAACTACGAGCAGTACTTC. The chain links TRBV28 to TRBJ2-7, with TRBD1 matching over 7 bases. The CDR3 has 15 residues. Unmatched junction bases numbered 10, after V lost 5 bases and J lost 3 bases. Germline CDR1 is MDHEN and CDR2 is SYDVKM.

The CDR3 sequence is CASSLAPGNTIYF. For the CDR3, the DNA is TGTGCCAGCAGTTTAGCCCCTGGAAACACCATATATTTT. The chain couples TRBV28 to TRBJ1-3; D not certain. V dropped 2 bases and J dropped 2 bases, with 4 bases sitting between them. CDR1 and CDR2 from the germline V gene are MDHEN and SYDVKM. The CDR3 is 13 amino acids.

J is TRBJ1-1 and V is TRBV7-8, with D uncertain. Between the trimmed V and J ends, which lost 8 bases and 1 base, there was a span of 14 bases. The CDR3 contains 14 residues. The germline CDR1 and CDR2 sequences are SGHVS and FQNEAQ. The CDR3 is CASGRGYGNTEAFF. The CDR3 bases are TGTGCCAGCGGTCGTGGGTACGGGAACACTGAAGCTTTCTTT.

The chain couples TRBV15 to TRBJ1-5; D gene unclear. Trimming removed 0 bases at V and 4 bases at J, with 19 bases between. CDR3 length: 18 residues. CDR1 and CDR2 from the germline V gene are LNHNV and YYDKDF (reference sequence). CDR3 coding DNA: TGTGCCACCAGCAGAGATGGAGGGCTTGCCAATCCGAATCAGCCCCAGCATTTT. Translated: CATSRDGGLANPNQPQHF.

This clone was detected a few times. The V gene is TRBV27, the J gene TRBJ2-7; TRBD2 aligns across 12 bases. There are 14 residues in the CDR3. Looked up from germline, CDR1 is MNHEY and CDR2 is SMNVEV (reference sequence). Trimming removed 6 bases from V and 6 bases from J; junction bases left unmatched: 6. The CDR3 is CASSPLAGGIEQYF. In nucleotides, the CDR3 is TGTGCCAGCAGCCCCCTAGCGGGGGGGATCGAGCAGTACTTC.

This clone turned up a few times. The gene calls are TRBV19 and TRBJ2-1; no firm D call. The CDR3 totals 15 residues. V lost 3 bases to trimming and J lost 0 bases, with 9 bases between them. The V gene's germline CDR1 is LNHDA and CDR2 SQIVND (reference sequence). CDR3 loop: CASSMGQSSYNEQFF. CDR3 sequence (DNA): TGTGCCAGTAGTATGGGTCAGAGCTCCTACAATGAGCAGTTCTTC. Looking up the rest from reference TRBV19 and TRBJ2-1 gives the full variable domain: DGGITQSPKYLFRKEGQNVTLSCEQNLNHDAMYWYRQDPGQGLRLIYYSQIVNDFQKGDIAEGYSVSREKKESFPLTVTSAQKNPTAFYLCASSMGQSSYNEQFFGPGTRLTVL.

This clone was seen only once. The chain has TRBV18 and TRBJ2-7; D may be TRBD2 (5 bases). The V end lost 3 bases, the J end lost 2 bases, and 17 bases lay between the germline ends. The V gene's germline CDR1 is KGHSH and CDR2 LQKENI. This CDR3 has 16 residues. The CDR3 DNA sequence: TGTGCCAGCTCACCCCTCGACACGGGGAGCGCCTACGAGCAGTACTTC. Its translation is CASSPLDTGSAYEQYF. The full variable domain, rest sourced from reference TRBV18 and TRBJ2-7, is NAGVMQNPRHLVRRRGQEARLRCSPMKGHSHVYWYRQLPEEGLKFMVYLQKENIIDESGMPKERFSAEFPKEGPSILRIQQVVRGDSAAYFCASSPLDTGSAYEQYFGPGTRLTVT.

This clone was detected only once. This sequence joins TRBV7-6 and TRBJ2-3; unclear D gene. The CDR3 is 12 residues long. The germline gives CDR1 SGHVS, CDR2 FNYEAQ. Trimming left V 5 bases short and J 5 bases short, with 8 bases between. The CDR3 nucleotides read TGTGCCAGCAGCCCCAGTAGAGATACGCAGTATTTT. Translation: CASSPSRDTQYF.

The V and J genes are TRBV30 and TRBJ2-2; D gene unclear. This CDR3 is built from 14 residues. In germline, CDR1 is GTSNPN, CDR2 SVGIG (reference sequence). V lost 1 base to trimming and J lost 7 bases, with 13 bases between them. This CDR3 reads CAWSDPGKSGELFF. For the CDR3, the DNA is TGTGCCTGGAGTGACCCGGGCAAAAGCGGGGAGCTGTTTTTT.

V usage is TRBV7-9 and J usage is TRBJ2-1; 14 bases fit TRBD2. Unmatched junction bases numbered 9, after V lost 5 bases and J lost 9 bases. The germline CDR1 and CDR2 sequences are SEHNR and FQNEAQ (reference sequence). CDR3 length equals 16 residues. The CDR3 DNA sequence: TGTGCCAGCAGCATCCCGGGACTAGCGGGAGTGGTTGAGCAGTTCTTC. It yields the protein CASSIPGLAGVVEQFF.

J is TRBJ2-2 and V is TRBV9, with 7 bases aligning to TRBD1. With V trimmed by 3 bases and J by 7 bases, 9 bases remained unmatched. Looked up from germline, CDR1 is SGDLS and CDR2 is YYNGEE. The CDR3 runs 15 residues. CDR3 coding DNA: TGTGCCAGCAGCGCAACCATGACAGGGATCGGGGAGCTGTTTTTT. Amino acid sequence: CASSATMTGIGELFF.

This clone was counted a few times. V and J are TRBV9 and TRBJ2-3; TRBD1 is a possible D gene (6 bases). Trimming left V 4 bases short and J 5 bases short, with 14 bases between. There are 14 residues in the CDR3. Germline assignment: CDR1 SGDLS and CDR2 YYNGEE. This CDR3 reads CASSPQGWGDTQYF. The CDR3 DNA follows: TGTGCCAGCAGCCCGCAGGGGTGGGGAGATACGCAGTATTTT.

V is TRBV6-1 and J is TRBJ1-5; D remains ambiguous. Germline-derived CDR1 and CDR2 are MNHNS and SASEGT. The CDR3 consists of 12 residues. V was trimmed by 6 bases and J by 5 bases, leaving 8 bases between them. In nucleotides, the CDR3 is TGTGCCAGCAGGGATGGATATCAGCCCCAGCATTTT. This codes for CASRDGYQPQHF.

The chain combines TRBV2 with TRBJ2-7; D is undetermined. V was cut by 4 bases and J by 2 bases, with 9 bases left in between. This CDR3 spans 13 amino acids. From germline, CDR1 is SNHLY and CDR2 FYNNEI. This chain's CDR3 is CASSVAVTYEQYF. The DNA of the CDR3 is TGTGCCAGCAGTGTGGCAGTCACCTACGAGCAGTACTTC. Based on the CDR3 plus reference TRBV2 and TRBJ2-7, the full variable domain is EPEVTQTPSHQVTQMGQEVILRCVPISNHLYFYWYRQILGQKVEFLVSFYNNEISEKSEIFDDQFSVERPDGSNFTLKIRSTKLEDSAMYFCASSVAVTYEQYFGPGTRLTVT.

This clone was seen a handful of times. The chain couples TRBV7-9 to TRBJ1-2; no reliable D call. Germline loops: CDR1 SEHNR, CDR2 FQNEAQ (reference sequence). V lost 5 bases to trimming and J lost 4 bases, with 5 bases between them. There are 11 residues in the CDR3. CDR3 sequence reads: CASSTVYGYTF. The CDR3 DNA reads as TGTGCCAGCAGCACCGTCTATGGCTACACCTTC.

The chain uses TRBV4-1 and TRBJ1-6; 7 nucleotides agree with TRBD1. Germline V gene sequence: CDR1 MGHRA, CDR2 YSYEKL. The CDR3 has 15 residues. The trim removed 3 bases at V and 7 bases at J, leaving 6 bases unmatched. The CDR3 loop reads CASSHLQGPNSPLHF. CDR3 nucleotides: TGCGCCAGCAGCCACCTACAGGGGCCCAATTCACCCCTCCACTTT.

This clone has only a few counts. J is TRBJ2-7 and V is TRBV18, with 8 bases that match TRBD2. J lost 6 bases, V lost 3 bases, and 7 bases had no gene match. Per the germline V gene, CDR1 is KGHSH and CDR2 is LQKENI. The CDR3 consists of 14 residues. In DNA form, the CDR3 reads TGTGCCAGCTCACCGGCGGGACTAGAGGGCGAGCAGTACTTC. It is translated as CASSPAGLEGEQYF.

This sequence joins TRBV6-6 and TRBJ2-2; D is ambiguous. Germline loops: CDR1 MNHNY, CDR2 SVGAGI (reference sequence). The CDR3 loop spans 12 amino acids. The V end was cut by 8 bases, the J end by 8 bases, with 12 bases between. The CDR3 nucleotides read TGTGCCAGCCTCTCTTCGTCTGGGGAGCTGTTTTTT. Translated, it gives CASLSSSGELFF.

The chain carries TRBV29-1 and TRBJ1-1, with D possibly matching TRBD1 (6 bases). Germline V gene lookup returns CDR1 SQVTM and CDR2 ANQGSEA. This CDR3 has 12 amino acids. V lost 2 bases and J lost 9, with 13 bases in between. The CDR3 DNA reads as TGCAGCGTTGAACGGGGGCATCTCCAAGCTTTCTTT. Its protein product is CSVERGHLQAFF. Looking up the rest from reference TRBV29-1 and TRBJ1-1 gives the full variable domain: SAVISQKPSRDICQRGTSLTIQCQVDSQVTMMFWYRQQPGQSLTLIATANQGSEATYESGFVIDKFPISRPNLTFSTLTVSNMSPEDSSIYLCSVERGHLQAFFGQGTRLTVV.